This is a list of T cell receptor beta chains from one sample in a study of T-cell reconstitution after alpha-beta-depleted transplantation in children. Each CDR3 protein is one row after TCRdb ran MiXCR on the PCR reads. The sample contains about 500,000 distinct CDR3 sequences, about an eighth of which appear only once. This specimen consisted of PBMCs, mostly from graft donor cells, obtained 180 days after TCRalphabeta/CD19-depleted stem cell transplant. Source of these receptors: a female patient aged 2 to 10 who had a stem cell transplant for aplastic anemia, so the T cells may come from the graft donor. Both conserved end residues are part of each CDR3. D genes are given only for firm matches. Size is omitted from some rows. Given values are once, few, many or a class for expanded clones.

v_call: TRBV11-2
clone_size: few
j_call: TRBJ2-5
d_call: -
cdr3_aa: CASSSGGLAGTAGETQYF
cdr3_nt: TGTGCCAGCAGCTCAGGGGGCCTAGCGGGAACGGCTGGAGAGACCCAGTACTTC

v_call: TRBV7-2
clone_size: -
j_call: TRBJ2-7
d_call: -
cdr3_aa: CASSSSPALEQYF
cdr3_nt: TGTGCCAGCAGCTCCTCCCCTGCACTCGAGCAGTACTTC

v_call: TRBV7-2
clone_size: many
j_call: TRBJ2-2
d_call: TRBD2
cdr3_aa: CASNLAGGANTGELFF
cdr3_nt: TGTGCCAGCAATTTAGCGGGAGGCGCGAACACCGGGGAGCTGTTTTTT

v_call: TRBV14
clone_size: few
j_call: TRBJ1-5
d_call: -
cdr3_aa: CASSLLGQNQPQHF
cdr3_nt: TGTGCCAGCAGCCTTCTCGGACAGAATCAGCCCCAGCATTTT

v_call: TRBV9
clone_size: -
j_call: TRBJ2-7
d_call: -
cdr3_aa: CASGSSYEQYF
cdr3_nt: TGTGCCAGCGGCAGCTCCTACGAGCAGTACTTC

v_call: TRBV12-3/TRBV12-4
clone_size: few
j_call: TRBJ2-1
d_call: TRBD2
cdr3_aa: CASSDWTSGPFIPYNEQFF
cdr3_nt: TGTGCCAGCAGTGACTGGACTAGCGGACCTTTCATTCCCTACAATGAGCAGTTCTTC

v_call: TRBV20-1
clone_size: -
j_call: TRBJ2-1
d_call: TRBD1
cdr3_aa: CSARRRDRASNEQFF
cdr3_nt: TGCAGTGCCCGGCGTCGGGACAGGGCTTCCAATGAGCAGTTCTTC

v_call: TRBV14
clone_size: few
j_call: TRBJ2-7
d_call: -
cdr3_aa: CASSLLETYEQYF
cdr3_nt: TGTGCCAGCAGCCTATTAGAAACCTACGAGCAGTACTTC

v_call: TRBV5-1
clone_size: many
j_call: TRBJ2-5
d_call: -
cdr3_aa: CASSSTPFQETQYF
cdr3_nt: TGCGCCAGCAGCTCCACACCGTTCCAAGAGACCCAGTACTTC

v_call: TRBV29-1
clone_size: -
j_call: TRBJ2-3
d_call: TRBD2
cdr3_aa: CSVEDLEGTSGYSTDTQYF
cdr3_nt: TGCAGCGTTGAAGATCTTGAAGGGACTAGCGGATATAGCACAGATACGCAGTATTTT

v_call: TRBV3-1
clone_size: -
j_call: TRBJ2-5
d_call: -
cdr3_aa: CATSQEGAARIQETQYF
cdr3_nt: TGTGCCACCAGCCAAGAAGGAGCGGCTCGGATACAAGAGACCCAGTACTTC